This note documents a single TCR beta chain sequence. Documented treatment: preoperative locoregional IRX-2 cytokine immunotherapy. This phase Ib study tested locoregional IRX-2 cytokine immunotherapy given before surgery. This entry comes from a study of preoperative IRX-2 immunotherapy in early breast cancer. The protocol was immunoSEQ multiplex PCR, while the TCRdb copy is restricted to in-frame clones and leaves out a portion. The sample holds approximately 24,000 clones, 75% to 85% seen once. Losses at the gene ends were 0 bases for V and 2 bases for J; bases not matched to a gene: 1. Germline V gene lookup returns CDR1 LNHNV and CDR2 YYDKDF (reference sequence). The CDR3 extends over 16 amino acids.

The chain joins TRBV15 to TRBJ2-1; 10 nucleotides agree with TRBD2. The specimen comprised lymph node tissue, sampled after IRX-2 immunotherapy. This TCR derives from a human donor with breast cancer. The CDR3 loop reads CATSRDSGGAYNEQFF. CDR3 sequence (DNA): TGTGCCACCAGCAGAGACAGCGGGGGGGCCTACAATGAGCAGTTCTTC.